This entry is about one TCR beta chain. What it binds is unknown. The CDR3 consists of 15 residues. V lost 3 bases and J lost 0, with 9 bases in between. Germline V gene lookup returns CDR1 MNHNS and CDR2 SASEGT. Clones were read by immunoSEQ multiplex PCR, and TCRdb kept only the in-frame ones, dropping some. The repertoire includes about 2 million clones, 85% to 95% of them detected once, and approximately 0.13% sits in the top ten. The data belong to a study of shared clonotypes between healthy human individuals. Broader study findings: The study's rarefaction showed incomplete sorted-subset sequencing despite large depth.

Memory CD4+ cells were the fraction left after CD45RA+ naive selection. This sequence originates from a man younger than 35 in good health. The chain couples TRBV6-1 to TRBJ2-4; no clear D gene. Sequenced input: naive CD4+ T cells sorted from blood. Subset meaning: CD45RA+ positively selected. CDR3 nucleotides: TGTGCCAGCAGTGACCCCACAATAGCCAAAAACATTCAGTACTTC. This encodes CASSDPTIAKNIQYF.